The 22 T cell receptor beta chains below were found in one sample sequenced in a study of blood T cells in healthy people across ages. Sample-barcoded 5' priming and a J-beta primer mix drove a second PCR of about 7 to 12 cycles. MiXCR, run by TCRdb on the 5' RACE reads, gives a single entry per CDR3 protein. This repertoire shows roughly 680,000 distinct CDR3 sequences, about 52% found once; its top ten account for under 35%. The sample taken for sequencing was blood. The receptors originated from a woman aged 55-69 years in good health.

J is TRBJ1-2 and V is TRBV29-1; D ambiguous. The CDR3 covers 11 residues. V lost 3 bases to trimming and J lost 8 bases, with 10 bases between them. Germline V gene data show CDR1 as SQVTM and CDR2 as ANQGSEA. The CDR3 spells CSVEGGVGYTF. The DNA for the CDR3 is TGCAGCGTTGAGGGTGGGGTGGGCTACACCTTC.

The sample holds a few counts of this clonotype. Here the CDR3 DNA reads TGTGCCAGCAGCCGAATTCTAGCGGGGGGGGCCCAAGAGACCCAGTACTTC. This sequence encodes CASSRILAGGAQETQYF. The chain uses TRBV7-2 and TRBJ2-5; 12 nucleotides agree with TRBD2. Germline loops: CDR1 SGHTA, CDR2 FQGNSA. The V gene end was trimmed by 5 bases and the J gene end by 1 base; junction bases not matched to a gene: 8. The CDR3 consists of 17 residues.

The CDR3 sequence: CASSIGQDTEAFF. CDR3 nucleotide sequence: TGTGCCAGCAGCATAGGACAGGACACTGAAGCTTTCTTT. The V call is TRBV11-3, the J call TRBJ1-1; the match to TRBD1 covers 7 bases. This CDR3 spans 13 amino acids. Germline V gene data show CDR1 as SGHNT and CDR2 as YENEEA. The V segment lost 5 bases and the J segment 3 bases; nucleotides outside the gene matches: 3.

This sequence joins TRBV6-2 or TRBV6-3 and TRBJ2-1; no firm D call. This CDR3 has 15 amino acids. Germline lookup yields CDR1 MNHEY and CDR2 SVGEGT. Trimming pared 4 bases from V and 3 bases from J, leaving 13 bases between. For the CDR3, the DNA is TGTGCCAGCAGTTCCGCCAGTACGAGCTACAATGAGCAGTTCTTC. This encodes CASSSASTSYNEQFF.

The CDR3 reads CASSQRLAGGEQFF. The CDR3 DNA sequence: TGTGCCAGCAGCCAAAGACTAGCGGGAGGGGAGCAGTTCTTC. The rearrangement uses TRBV14 and TRBJ2-1; 14 nucleotides agree with TRBD2. CDR3 length equals 14 residues. Germline V lookup: CDR1 SGHDN, CDR2 FVKESK. V trimming: 2 bases; J trimming: 10 bases; junction bases outside the gene matches: 1.

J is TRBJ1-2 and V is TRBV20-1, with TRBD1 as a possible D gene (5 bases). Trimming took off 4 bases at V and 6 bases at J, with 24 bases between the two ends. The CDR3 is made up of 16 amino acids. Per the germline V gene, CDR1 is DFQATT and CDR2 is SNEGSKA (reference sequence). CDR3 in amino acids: CSATSYISGAYDGYTF. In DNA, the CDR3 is TGCAGTGCTACTTCCTACATAAGCGGGGCCTATGATGGCTACACCTTC.

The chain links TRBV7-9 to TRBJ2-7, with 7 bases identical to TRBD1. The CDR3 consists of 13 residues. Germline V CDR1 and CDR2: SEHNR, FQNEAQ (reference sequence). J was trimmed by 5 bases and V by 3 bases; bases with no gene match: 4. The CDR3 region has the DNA TGTGCCAGCAGCTTGGAACAGGGGAACGAGCAGTACTTC. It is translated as CASSLEQGNEQYF.

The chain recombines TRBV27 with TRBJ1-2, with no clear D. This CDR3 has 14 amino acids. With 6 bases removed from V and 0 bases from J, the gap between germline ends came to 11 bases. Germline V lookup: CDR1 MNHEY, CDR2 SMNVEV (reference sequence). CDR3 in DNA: TGTGCCAGCAGACCCCGGGAGGCTAACTATGGCTACACCTTC. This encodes CASRPREANYGYTF.

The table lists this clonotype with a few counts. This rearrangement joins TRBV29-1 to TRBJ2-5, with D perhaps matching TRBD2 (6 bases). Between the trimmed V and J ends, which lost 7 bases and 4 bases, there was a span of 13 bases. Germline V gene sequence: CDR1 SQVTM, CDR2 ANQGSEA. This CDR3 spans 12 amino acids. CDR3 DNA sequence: TGCAGCGCGTACGCGGGGTCAGAGACCCAGTACTTC. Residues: CSAYAGSETQYF.

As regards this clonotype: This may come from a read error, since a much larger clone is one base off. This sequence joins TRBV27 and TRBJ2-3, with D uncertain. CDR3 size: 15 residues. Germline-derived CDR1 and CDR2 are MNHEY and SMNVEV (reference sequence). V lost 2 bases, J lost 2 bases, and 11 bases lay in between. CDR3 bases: TGTGCCAGCAGTTTAGACCGGACCAACACAGATACGCAGTATTTT. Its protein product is CASSLDRTNTDTQYF.

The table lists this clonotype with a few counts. DNA for the CDR3: TGCAGTGTTTTCATGAGACTACCAACCTACGAGCAGTACTTC. Residues: CSVFMRLPTYEQYF. The rearrangement joins TRBV20-1 to TRBJ2-7; a possible D gene is TRBD2 (5 bases). The CDR3 is made up of 14 amino acids. The germline gives CDR1 DFQATT, CDR2 SNEGSKA (reference sequence). Trimming removed 7 bases from V and 2 bases from J, with 18 bases in between.

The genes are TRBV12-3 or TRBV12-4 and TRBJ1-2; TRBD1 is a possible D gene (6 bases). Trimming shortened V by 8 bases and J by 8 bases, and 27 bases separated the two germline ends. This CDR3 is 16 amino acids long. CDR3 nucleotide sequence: TGTGCCAGCGGCCTTCAGTTACAGGGAAGGTTTTGGGGCTACACCTTC. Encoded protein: CASGLQLQGRFWGYTF.

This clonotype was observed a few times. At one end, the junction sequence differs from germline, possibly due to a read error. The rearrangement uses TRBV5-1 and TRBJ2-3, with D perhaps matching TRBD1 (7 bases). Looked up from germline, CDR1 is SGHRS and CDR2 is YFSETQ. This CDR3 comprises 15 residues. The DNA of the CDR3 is TGTGCCAGCAGTCTCTCAGGGGGAGGAACAGATACGCAGTATTTT. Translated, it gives CASSLSGGGTDTQYF.

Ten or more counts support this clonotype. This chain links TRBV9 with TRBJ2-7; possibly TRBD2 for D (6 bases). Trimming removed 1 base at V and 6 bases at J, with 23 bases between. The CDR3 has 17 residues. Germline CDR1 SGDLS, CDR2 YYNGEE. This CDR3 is CASSVSSGRLESVEQYF. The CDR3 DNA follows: TGTGCCAGCAGCGTAAGTTCCGGTCGACTAGAGTCCGTCGAGCAGTACTTC. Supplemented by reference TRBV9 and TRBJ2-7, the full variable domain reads DSGVTQTPKHLITATGQRVTLRCSPRSGDLSVYWYQQSLDQGLQFLIQYYNGEERAKGNILERFSAQQFPDLHSELNLSSLELGDSALYFCASSVSSGRLESVEQYFGPGTRLTVT.

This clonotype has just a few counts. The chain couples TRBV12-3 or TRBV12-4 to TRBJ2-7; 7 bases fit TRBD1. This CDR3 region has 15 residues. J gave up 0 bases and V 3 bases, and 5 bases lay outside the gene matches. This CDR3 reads CASSFRDRFSYEQYF. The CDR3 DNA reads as TGTGCCAGCAGTTTCCGGGACAGATTCTCCTACGAGCAGTACTTC.

The CDR3 DNA is TGCAGCGTTGAAGATCGTCGACAGGAGTATGGCTACACCTTC. Translating it yields CSVEDRRQEYGYTF. This chain links TRBV29-1 with TRBJ1-2, with a possible D match to TRBD1 (6 bases). Germline CDR1 reads SQVTM; CDR2 reads ANQGSEA. The germline V and J ends were trimmed by 0 bases and 5 bases, with 13 bases remaining between them. This CDR3 has 14 amino acids.

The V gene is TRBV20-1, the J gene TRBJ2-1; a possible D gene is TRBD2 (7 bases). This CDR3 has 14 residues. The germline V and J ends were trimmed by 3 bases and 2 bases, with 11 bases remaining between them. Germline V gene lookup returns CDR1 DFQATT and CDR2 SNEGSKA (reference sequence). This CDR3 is CSASRGRAYNEQFF. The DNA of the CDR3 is TGCAGTGCTAGTAGGGGGAGGGCCTACAATGAGCAGTTCTTC.

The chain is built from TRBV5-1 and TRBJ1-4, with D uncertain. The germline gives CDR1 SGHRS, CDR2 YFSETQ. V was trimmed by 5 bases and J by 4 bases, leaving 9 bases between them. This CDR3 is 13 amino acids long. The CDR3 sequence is CASRAGLNEKLFF. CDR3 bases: TGCGCCAGCAGGGCGGGTCTTAATGAAAAACTGTTTTTT. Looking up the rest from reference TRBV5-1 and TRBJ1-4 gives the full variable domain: KAGVTQTPRYLIKTRGQQVTLSCSPISGHRSVSWYQQTPGQGLQFLFEYFSETQRNKGNFPGRFSGRQFSNSRSEMNVSTLELGDSALYLCASRAGLNEKLFFGSGTQLSVL.

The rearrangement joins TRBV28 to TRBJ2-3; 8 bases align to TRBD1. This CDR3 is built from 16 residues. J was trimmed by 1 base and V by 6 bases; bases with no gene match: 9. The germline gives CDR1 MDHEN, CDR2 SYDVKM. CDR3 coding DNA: TGTGCCAGCAGGCCCCGAGACAGGGGCCGCACAGATACGCAGTATTTT. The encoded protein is CASRPRDRGRTDTQYF.

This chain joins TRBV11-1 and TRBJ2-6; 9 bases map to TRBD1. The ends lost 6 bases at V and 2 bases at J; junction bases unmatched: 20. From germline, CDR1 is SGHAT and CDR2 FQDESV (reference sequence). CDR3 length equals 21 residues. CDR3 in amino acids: CASSPLPPPGQGGPGANVLTF. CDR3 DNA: TGTGCCAGCAGTCCATTACCACCTCCGGGACAGGGAGGTCCTGGGGCCAACGTCCTGACTTTC.

CDR3 DNA: TGTGCCAGCAGTGAACGGACTAGCGGGGGTCCAGATACGCAGTATTTT. Its protein product is CASSERTSGGPDTQYF. The chain employs TRBV6-1 and TRBJ2-3; 13 nucleotides match TRBD2. V gave up 2 bases and J gave up 4 bases; unmatched junction bases: 3. Germline CDR1 and CDR2: MNHNS and SASEGT. The CDR3 consists of 16 residues.

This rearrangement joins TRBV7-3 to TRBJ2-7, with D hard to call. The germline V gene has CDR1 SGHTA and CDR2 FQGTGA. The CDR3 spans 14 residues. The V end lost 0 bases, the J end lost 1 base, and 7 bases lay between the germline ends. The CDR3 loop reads CASSLTSSSYEQYF. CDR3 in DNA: TGTGCCAGCAGCTTAACGTCCTCATCCTACGAGCAGTACTTC.